The present TCR beta chain was sequenced within a study of monozygotic twins with inflammatory bowel disease. Comment on this clonotype: The antigen is undetermined.

Per donor, under 3 ml of blood was collected and frozen. CDR3 length equals 13 residues. CDR1 is SGHDT and CDR2 is YYEEEE in the germline V gene. General observations from the study: IBD-affected twins scored below their healthy co-twins in TCRbeta diversity (inverse Simpson).

TCRdb re-analyzed the 5' RACE reads; it lists each CDR3 protein once, without DNA. This sample's table has around 140,000 distinct CDR3 sequences. The chain employs TRBV5-6 and TRBJ2-7. Specimen: blood. This receptor was taken from a human donor with ulcerative colitis or Crohn's disease, or a healthy co-twin of an affected twin (not recorded which). The CDR3 sequence is CASSLVPSYEQYF. Full variable domain (remainder filled in from reference TRBV5-6 and TRBJ2-7): DAGVTQSPTHLIKTRGQQVTLRCSPKSGHDTVSWYQQALGQGPQFIFQYYEEEERQRGNFPDRFSGHQFPNYSSELNVNALLLGDSALYLCASSLVPSYEQYFGPGTRLTVT.